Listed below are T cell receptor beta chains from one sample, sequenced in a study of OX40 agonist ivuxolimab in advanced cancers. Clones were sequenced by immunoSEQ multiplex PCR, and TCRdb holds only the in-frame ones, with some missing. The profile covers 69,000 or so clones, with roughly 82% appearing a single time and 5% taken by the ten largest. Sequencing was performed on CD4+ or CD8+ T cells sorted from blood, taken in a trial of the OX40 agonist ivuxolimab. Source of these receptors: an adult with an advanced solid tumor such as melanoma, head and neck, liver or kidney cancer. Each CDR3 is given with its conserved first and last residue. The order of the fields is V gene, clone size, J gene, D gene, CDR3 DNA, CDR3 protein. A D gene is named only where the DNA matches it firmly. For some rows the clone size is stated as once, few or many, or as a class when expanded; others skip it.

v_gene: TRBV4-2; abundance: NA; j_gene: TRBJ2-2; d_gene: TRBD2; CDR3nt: TGTGCCAGCAGCCTTTACCTCGGGGGGCAGCTAGCGGGAGTGAGAACCGGGGAGCTGTTTTTT; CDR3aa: CASSLYLGGQLAGVRTGELFF
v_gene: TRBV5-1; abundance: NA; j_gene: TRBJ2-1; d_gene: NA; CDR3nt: TGCGCCAGCAGCTCGCAGACACCGAGCTCCTACAATGAGCAGTTCTTC; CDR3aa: CASSSQTPSSYNEQFF
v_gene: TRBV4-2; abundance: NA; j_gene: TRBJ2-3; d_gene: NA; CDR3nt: TGTGCCAGCAGCAGGTCGGGCGGGGAGCTGAGCACAGATACGCAGTATTTT; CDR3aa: CASSRSGGELSTDTQYF
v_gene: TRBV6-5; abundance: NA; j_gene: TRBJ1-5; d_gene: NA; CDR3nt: TGTGCCAGCCCGTACCAGCCCCAGCATTTT; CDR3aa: CASPYQPQHF
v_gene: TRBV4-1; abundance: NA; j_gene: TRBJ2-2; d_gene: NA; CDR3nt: TGCGCCAGCAGTCCGGCCAGACACCTTAACACCGGGGAGCTGTTTTTT; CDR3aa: CASSPARHLNTGELFF
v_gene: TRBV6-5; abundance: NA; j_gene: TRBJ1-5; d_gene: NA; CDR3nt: TGTGCCAGCAGGCCGTTAGGGTGGAGTCAGCCCCAGCATTTT; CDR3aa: CASRPLGWSQPQHF
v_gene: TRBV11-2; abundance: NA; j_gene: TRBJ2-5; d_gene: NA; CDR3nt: TGTGCCAGCAGCTTGAATGGGGAGACCCAGTACTTC; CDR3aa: CASSLNGETQYF
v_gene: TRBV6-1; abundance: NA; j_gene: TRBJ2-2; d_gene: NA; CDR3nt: TGTGCCAGCAGTGGCGATCTCGCCGGGGAGCTGTTTTTT; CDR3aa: CASSGDLAGELFF
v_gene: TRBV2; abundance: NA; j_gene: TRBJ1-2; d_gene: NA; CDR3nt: TGTGCCAGCAACCGCTATGGCTACACCTTC; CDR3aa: CASNRYGYTF
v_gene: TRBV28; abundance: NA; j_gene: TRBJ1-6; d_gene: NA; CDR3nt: TGTGCCAGCATACAATCTGTAGGTTTCAATTCACCCCTCCACTTT; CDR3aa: CASIQSVGFNSPLHF
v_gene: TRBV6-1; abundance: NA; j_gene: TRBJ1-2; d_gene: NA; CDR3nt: TGTGCCAGCAGTGATTACCGACACTATGGCTACACCTTC; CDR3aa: CASSDYRHYGYTF
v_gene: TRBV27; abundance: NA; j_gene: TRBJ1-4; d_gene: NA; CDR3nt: TGTGCCAGCAGTGGACAGCGGGGTGAAAAACTGTTTTTT; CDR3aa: CASSGQRGEKLFF
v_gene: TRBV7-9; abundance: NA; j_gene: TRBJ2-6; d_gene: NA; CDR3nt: TGTGCCAGCAGCCCCGGCCCCGGGACGGCCTCTGGGGCCAACGTCCTGACTTTC; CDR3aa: CASSPGPGTASGANVLTF
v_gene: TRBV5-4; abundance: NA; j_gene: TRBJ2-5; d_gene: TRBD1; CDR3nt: TGTGCCAGCAGCTTGGCCGGGGGACAGGGAGCCGAGACCCAGTACTTC; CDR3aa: CASSLAGGQGAETQYF
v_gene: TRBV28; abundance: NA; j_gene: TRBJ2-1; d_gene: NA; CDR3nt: TGTGCCAGCAGTTTATACCCCCCCCGAGGGGGGATCTACAATGAGCAGTTCTTC; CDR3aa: CASSLYPPRGGIYNEQFF
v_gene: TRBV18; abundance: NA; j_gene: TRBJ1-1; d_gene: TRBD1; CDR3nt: TGTGCCAGCTCACCACCGATACAGACAGGGAGAATTGAAGCTTTCTTT; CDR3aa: CASSPPIQTGRIEAFF
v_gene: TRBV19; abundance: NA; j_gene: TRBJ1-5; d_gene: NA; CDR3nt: TGTGCCAGTAGCTTATACAGGGACGCCCAGCCCCAGCATTTT; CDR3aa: CASSLYRDAQPQHF
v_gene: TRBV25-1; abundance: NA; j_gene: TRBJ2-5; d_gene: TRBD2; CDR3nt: TGTGCCAGCAGTGTCAGCGGGGGGGCAGAGACCCAGTACTTC; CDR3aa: CASSVSGGAETQYF
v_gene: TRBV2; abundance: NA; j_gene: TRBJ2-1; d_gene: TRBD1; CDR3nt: TGTGCCAGCAGTCCAGACAGGGGGCGCCACAATGAGCAGTTCTTC; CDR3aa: CASSPDRGRHNEQFF
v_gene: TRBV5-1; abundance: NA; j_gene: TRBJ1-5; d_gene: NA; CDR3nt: TGCGCCAGCAGCGGGTCAGGGGCGTACGGAGAGCCCCAGCATTTT; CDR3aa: CASSGSGAYGEPQHF
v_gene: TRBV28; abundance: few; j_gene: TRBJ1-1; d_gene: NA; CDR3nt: TGTGCCAGCAGTTTAAGGGGAGGGGGGCGGACTGAAGCTTTCTTT; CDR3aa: CASSLRGGGRTEAFF
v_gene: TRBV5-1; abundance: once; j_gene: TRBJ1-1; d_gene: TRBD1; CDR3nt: TGCGCCAGCAGCAAGGGGACAGGGGCGAACACTGAAGCTTTCTTT; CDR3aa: CASSKGTGANTEAFF
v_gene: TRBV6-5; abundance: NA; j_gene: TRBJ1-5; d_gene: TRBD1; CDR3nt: TGTGCCAGCAGCTCCGGACAGGGAGCACACCAGCCCCAGCATTTT; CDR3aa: CASSSGQGAHQPQHF
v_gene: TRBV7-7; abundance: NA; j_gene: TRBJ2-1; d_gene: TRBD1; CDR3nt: TGTGCCAGCAGCGCGACAGGGGCGGGTGAGCAGTTCTTC; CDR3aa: CASSATGAGEQFF
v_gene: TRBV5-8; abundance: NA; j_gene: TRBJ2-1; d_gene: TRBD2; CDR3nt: TGTGCCAGCAGCTTTGGGACTAGCGGTTACAATGAGCAGTTCTTC; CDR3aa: CASSFGTSGYNEQFF
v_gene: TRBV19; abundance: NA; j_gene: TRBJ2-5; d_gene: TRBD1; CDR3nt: TGTGCCAGTACCCTTGACAGGGGGTGGTTGGAAGAGACCCAGTACTTC; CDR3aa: CASTLDRGWLEETQYF
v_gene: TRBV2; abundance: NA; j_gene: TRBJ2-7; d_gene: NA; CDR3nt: TGTGCCAGCAGTGGGACGGCCTTCGTCCACGAGCAGTACTTC; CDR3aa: CASSGTAFVHEQYF
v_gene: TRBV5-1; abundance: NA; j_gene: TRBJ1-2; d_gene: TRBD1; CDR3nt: TGCGCCAGCAGACCTAGACAGGGAAATGGCTACACCTTC; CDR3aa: CASRPRQGNGYTF
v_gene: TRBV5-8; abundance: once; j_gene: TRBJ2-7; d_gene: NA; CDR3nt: TGTGCCAGCAGCAAGGACAGCCTATACGAGCAGTACTTC; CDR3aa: CASSKDSLYEQYF
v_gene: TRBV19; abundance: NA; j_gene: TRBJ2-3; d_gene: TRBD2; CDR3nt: TGTGCCAGTAGTATCTATAGCGGGGGTGGGACAGATACGCAGTATTTT; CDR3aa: CASSIYSGGGTDTQYF
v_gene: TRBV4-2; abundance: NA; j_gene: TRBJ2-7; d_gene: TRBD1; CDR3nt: TGTGCCAGCAGCTTGGTTGAGACAGGGGGTGTCGAGCAGTACTTC; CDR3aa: CASSLVETGGVEQYF
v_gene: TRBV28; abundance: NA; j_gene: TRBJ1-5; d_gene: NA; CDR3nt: TGTGCCAGCAGGTTACAGGGAGGGGCAAATCAGCCCCAGCATTTT; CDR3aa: CASRLQGGANQPQHF
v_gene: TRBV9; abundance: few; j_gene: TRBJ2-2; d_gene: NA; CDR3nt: TGTGCCAGCAGCGCGGAGTGGGGGTCCCACACCGGGGAGCTGTTTTTT; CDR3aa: CASSAEWGSHTGELFF
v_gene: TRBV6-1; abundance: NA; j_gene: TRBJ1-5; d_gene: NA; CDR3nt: TGTGCCAGCAGTGAAGCGGTAAACCAGCCCCAGCATTTT; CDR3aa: CASSEAVNQPQHF
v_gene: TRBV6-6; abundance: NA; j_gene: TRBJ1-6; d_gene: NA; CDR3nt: TGTGCCAGCAGTCAAAGTCCCAATTCACCCCTCCACTTT; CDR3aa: CASSQSPNSPLHF
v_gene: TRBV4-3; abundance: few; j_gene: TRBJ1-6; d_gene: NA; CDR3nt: TGCGCCAGCAGCCAAGGGGGTGGGCAGGTCAATAATTCACCCCTCCACTTT; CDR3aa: CASSQGGGQVNNSPLHF
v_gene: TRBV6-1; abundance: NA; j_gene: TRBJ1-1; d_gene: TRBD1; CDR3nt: TGTGCCAGCCCGGGACAGGGGACTCGGGCTTTCTTT; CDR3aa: CASPGQGTRAFF
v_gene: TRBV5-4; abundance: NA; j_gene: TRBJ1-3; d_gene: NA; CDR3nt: TGTGCCAGCAGCTTGAGGGCAGACTCTGGAAACACCATATATTTT; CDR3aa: CASSLRADSGNTIYF
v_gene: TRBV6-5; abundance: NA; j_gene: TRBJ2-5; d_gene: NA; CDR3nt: TGTGCCAGCAGCCTAGGAACCCCCCCGGAAGAGACCCAGTACTTC; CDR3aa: CASSLGTPPEETQYF
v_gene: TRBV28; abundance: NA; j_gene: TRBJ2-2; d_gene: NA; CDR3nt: TGTGCCAGCAGTTTAACTTGGACAGGGAAATTGGGACTAACGAACACCGGGGAGCTGTTTTTT; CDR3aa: CASSLTWTGKLGLTNTGELFF
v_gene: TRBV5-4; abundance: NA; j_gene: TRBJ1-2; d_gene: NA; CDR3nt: TGTGCCAGCAGCTTGGAATGGGGGGGCCATGGCTACACCTTC; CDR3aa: CASSLEWGGHGYTF
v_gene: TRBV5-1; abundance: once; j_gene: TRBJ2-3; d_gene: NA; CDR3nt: TGCGCCAGCAGCTCCCTTAGTTTTGATACGCAGTATTTT; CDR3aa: CASSSLSFDTQYF
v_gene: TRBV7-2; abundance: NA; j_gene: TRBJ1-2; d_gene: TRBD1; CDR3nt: TGTGCCAGCAGCTCGTTCGCCTCAGGGGGCTATGGCTACACCTTC; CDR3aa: CASSSFASGGYGYTF
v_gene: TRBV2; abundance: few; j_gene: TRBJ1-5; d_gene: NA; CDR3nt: TGTGCCAGCATAGGGGAAAGGGATCAGCCCCAGCATTTT; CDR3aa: CASIGERDQPQHF
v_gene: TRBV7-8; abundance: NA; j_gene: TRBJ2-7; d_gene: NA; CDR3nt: TGTGCCAGCAGCTTAGCCGGGATCATGACCTACGAGCAGTACTTC; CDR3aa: CASSLAGIMTYEQYF
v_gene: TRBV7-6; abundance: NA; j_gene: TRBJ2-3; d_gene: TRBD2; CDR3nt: TGTGCCAGCAGCTTAATGGGAGCGGGAGCAGGAGATACGCAGTATTTT; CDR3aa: CASSLMGAGAGDTQYF
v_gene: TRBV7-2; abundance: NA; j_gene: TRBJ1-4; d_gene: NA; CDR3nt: TGTGCCAGCAGCCAACCCGGGTCCTCAGAAAAACTGTTTTTT; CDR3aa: CASSQPGSSEKLFF
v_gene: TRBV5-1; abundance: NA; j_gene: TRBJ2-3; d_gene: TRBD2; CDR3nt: TGCGCCAGCAGCTTCGGACTAGCGGGGGGCTCTACGCAGTATTTT; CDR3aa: CASSFGLAGGSTQYF
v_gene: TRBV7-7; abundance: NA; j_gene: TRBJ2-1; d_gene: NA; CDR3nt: TGTGCTAGCAGCTTGGGGAGAAACAATGAGCAGTTCTTC; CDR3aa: CASSLGRNNEQFF
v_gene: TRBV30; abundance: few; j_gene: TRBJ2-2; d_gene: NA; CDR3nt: TGTGCCTGGAGTGTAGGTCAGGGGCGACGTCCGAACACCGGGGAGCTGTTTTTT; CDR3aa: CAWSVGQGRRPNTGELFF
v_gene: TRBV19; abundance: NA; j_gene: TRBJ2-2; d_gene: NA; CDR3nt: TGTGCCAGTAAACAACGGGCAACCTCGAACACCGGGGAGCTGTTTTTT; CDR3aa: CASKQRATSNTGELFF
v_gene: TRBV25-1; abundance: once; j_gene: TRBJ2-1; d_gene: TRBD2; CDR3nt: TGTGCCAGCAGTGAGGCACTAGCGGGTTACAATGAGCAGTTCTTC; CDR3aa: CASSEALAGYNEQFF